This T cell receptor beta chain was recorded in a study of OX40 agonist ivuxolimab in advanced cancers. The repertoire was sequenced with immunoSEQ multiplex PCR; TCRdb's copy has only in-frame clones and lacks some. The sample yields more than 100,000 clones, around 93% seen once. The CDR3 runs to 15 residues. The V segment lost 5 bases and the J segment 6 bases; nucleotides outside the gene matches: 11. Germline CDR1 and CDR2: SEHNR and FQNEAQ (reference sequence). This clonotype originated in an adult with an advanced solid tumor such as melanoma, head and neck, liver or kidney cancer. The sample was CD4+ or CD8+ T cells sorted from blood, taken in a trial of the OX40 agonist ivuxolimab. J is TRBJ2-7 and V is TRBV7-9, with 9 positions matching TRBD2. The CDR3 nucleotides read TGTGCCAGCAGCCAGGCCCAGCGGGGGGAAGCCGAGCAGTACTTC. Protein sequence: CASSQAQRGEAEQYF.